This T cell receptor (beta chain) is drawn from a study of T cells expressing NK-cell markers. The overall study: Just one sequenced donor of eight was HCMV-seronegative, while seven were seropositive.

The TCR beta cDNA came from 5'RACE template switching with UMIs. TCRdb reprocessed the 5' RACE reads, with one entry per CDR3 protein and no DNA. Its table records about 440,000 distinct CDR3 sequences. Of note for this clonotype: Its antigen is as yet unknown.

Findings and limits, study-wide: Several of the donors carried dominant NKG2C+ clonotypes that took up 1.0-7.0% of their CD8+ T cells.

Sample: blood T cells: a sorted CD56 or NKG2C T cell subset, CD4+ or CD8+ T cells, or bulk PBMC T cells (not recorded which). The receptor's source is a woman aged 18 to 75 in good health.

This chain's CDR3 is CSVLGGTNTEAFF. V gene TRBV29-1 combines with J gene TRBJ1-1; TCRdb indicates TRBD1, and absent DNA this call remains unverified. Germline lookup yields CDR1 SQVTM and CDR2 ANQGSEA. The CDR3 spans 13 residues.